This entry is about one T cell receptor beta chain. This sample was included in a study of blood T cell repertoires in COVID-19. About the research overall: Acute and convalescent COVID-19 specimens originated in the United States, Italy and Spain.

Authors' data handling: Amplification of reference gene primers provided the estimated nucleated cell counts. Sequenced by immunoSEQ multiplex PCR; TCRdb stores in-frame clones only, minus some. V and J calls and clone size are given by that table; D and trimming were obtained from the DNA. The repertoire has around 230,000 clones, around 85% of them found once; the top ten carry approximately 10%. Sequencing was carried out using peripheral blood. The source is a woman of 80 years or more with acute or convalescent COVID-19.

CDR3 residues: CASRDTSNQPQHF. The CDR3 bases are TGTGCCAGCAGAGACACTAGCAATCAGCCCCAGCATTTT. This chain connects TRBV6-5 to TRBJ1-5; D uncertain. The CDR3 sequence is 13 residues long. Germline V gene lookup returns CDR1 MNHEY and CDR2 SVGAGI. The V gene lost 6 bases and the J gene lost 0 bases, with 6 bases spanning the gap.